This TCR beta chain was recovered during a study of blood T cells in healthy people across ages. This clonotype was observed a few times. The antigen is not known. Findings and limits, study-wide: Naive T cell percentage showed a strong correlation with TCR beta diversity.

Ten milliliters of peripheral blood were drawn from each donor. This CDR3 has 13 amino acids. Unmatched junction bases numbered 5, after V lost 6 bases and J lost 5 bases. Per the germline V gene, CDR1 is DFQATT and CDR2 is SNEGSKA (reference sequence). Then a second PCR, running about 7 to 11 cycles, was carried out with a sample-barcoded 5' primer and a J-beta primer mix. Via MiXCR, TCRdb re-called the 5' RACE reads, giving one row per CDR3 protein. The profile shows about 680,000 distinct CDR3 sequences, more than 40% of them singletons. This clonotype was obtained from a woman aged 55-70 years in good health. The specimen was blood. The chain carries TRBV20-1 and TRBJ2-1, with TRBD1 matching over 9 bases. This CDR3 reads CSAQGAPNNEQFF. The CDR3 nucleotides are TGCAGTGCACAGGGGGCTCCGAACAATGAGCAGTTCTTC.